Shown below are 24 T cell receptor beta chains from a single sample sequenced in a study of T cells in Graves' hyperthyroidism and ophthalmopathy. The CDR3 regions of TCR beta were amplified from RNA transcripts. During a first-round RT-PCR of the TCR CDR3, the HTBI primer set was used. TCRdb re-analysed the multiplex PCR reads in MiXCR, keeping a single row per CDR3 protein. The table records over 350,000 distinct CDR3 sequences, under 20% of them present only once. Sequencing input: blood. These receptors all come from a man between 18 and 29 years old with Graves' ophthalmopathy.

Only a few counts were recorded for this clonotype. The chain recombines TRBV7-6 with TRBJ2-5; D might be TRBD1 (7 bases). The germline gives CDR1 SGHVS, CDR2 FNYEAQ. The germline V and J ends were trimmed by 8 bases and 1 base, with 11 bases remaining between them. The CDR3 loop spans 13 amino acids. The CDR3 protein is CASAGQLQETQYF. CDR3 DNA sequence: TGTGCCAGCGCGGGACAGCTCCAAGAGACCCAGTACTTC.

This clonotype was counted at least ten times. V gene TRBV9 combines with J gene TRBJ1-3, with D possibly TRBD1 on 5 matching bases. Trimming removed 4 bases from V and 0 bases from J, with 8 bases in between. This CDR3 contains 14 residues. Germline V CDR1 and CDR2: SGDLS, YYNGEE. In DNA form, the CDR3 reads TGTGCCAGCAGCCCCGACAGCTCTGGAAACACCATATATTTT. Its protein is CASSPDSSGNTIYF.

This clonotype was counted only a few times. The chain carries TRBV6-5 and TRBJ1-6; D is perhaps TRBD1 (6 bases). The CDR3 is made up of 14 amino acids. The germline V gene has CDR1 MNHEY and CDR2 SVGAGI. Trimming left V 2 bases short and J 10 bases short, with 12 bases between. Here the CDR3 DNA reads TGTGCCAGCAGTTACAAGCAGGGGCGGTCACCCCTCCACTTT. Protein product: CASSYKQGRSPLHF.

This clonotype was detected only a few times. This chain connects TRBV10-3 to TRBJ2-7; TRBD1 matches at 10 bases. Germline CDR1 and CDR2: ENHRY and SYGVKD. The CDR3 contains 15 residues. The ends lost 2 bases at V and 3 bases at J; junction bases unmatched: 4. CDR3 sequence (DNA): TGTGCCATCAGTGAGGGGGGACAGGGGAACTACGAGCAGTACTTC. Translation: CAISEGGQGNYEQYF.

The sample holds a few counts of this clonotype. The gene calls are TRBV5-1 and TRBJ2-5; 7 bases fit TRBD1. Germline V CDR1 and CDR2: SGHRS, YFSETQ. V lost 4 bases to trimming and J lost 7 bases; unmatched junction nucleotides: 7. This CDR3 region has 13 residues. The CDR3 region is CASSGQGVVTQYF. Written as DNA, the CDR3 is TGCGCCAGCAGCGGCCAGGGGGTTGTGACCCAGTACTTC.

This clonotype appeared many times. The chain's CDR3 is CASSLGDPRADTQYF. The DNA for the CDR3 is TGTGCCAGCAGCCTCGGGGACCCCAGAGCAGATACGCAGTATTTT. The genes are TRBV11-3 and TRBJ2-3, with D tentatively TRBD1 or TRBD2 (5 bases each). V lost 5 bases and J 4 bases, leaving 16 bases between the germline ends. The CDR3 totals 15 residues. Per the germline V gene, CDR1 is SGHNT and CDR2 is YENEEA.

This clonotype was counted ten times or more. This chain uses TRBV7-3 with TRBJ2-3, with D possibly being TRBD2 (6 bases). V dropped 2 bases and J dropped 6 bases, with 9 bases sitting between them. This CDR3 region has 13 residues. The germline gives CDR1 SGHTA, CDR2 FQGTGA. CDR3 sequence reads: CASSLHREDTQYF. Written as DNA, the CDR3 is TGTGCCAGCAGCTTACACCGGGAGGATACGCAGTATTTT.

This clonotype was picked up a small number of times. The chain combines TRBV29-1 with TRBJ2-7; TRBD1 agrees at 11 bases. The CDR3 has 15 amino acids. Germline lookup yields CDR1 SQVTM and CDR2 ANQGSEA. V trimming: 3 bases; J trimming: 6 bases; junction bases outside the gene matches: 10. CDR3 bases: TGCAGCGTTGAGGATGGACAGGGGGCAGGAGGCGAGCAGTACTTC. Amino acids: CSVEDGQGAGGEQYF.

This chain joins TRBV20-1 and TRBJ1-6; D may be TRBD1 (5 bases). V was clipped by 6 bases and J by 6 bases, with 9 bases between them. CDR3 length: 12 residues. Germline lookup yields CDR1 DFQATT and CDR2 SNEGSKA (reference sequence). The CDR3 here is CSAGTGNSPLHF. The CDR3 DNA follows: TGCAGTGCGGGGACGGGTAATTCACCCCTCCACTTT.

This clonotype was recorded at least ten times. The chain recombines TRBV10-3 with TRBJ1-4; tentative D call: TRBD1 (5 bases). Germline V gene sequence: CDR1 ENHRY, CDR2 SYGVKD. The length of the CDR3 is 14 residues. Trimming left V 10 bases short and J 5 bases short, with 17 bases between. CDR3 in amino acids: CASTEQVGNEKLFF. CDR3 DNA sequence: TGTGCCAGCACCGAACAGGTGGGGAATGAAAAACTGTTTTTT.

As to this clonotype: A much larger clone differs by one base, so this may be a read error. The rearrangement links TRBV3-1 to TRBJ2-7; either TRBD1 or TRBD2 may fit D (6 bases each). Germline lookup yields CDR1 LGHDT and CDR2 YNNKEL (reference sequence). This CDR3 is 15 amino acids long. The CDR3 DNA reads as TGTGGCAGCAGCCAAGAGTGGGGGGCATCCTACGAGCAGTACTTC. Amino acid sequence: CGSSQEWGASYEQYF.

This clonotype was found a few times. The chain links TRBV19 to TRBJ2-1; D is possibly TRBD2 (6 bases). Germline V gene lookup returns CDR1 LNHDA and CDR2 SQIVND (reference sequence). The ends were cut back, 3 bases at V and 0 bases at J, with 9 bases in the middle. This CDR3 is 15 amino acids long. CDR3 DNA sequence: TGTGCCAGTAGTATCAAGGACTACTCCTACAATGAGCAGTTCTTC. Amino acids: CASSIKDYSYNEQFF. Full variable domain (missing parts from reference TRBV19 and TRBJ2-1): DGGITQSPKYLFRKEGQNVTLSCEQNLNHDAMYWYRQDPGQGLRLIYYSQIVNDFQKGDIAEGYSVSREKKESFPLTVTSAQKNPTAFYLCASSIKDYSYNEQFFGPGTRLTVL.

This rearrangement joins TRBV6-1 to TRBJ1-5; D is unclear. CDR3 length: 15 amino acids. The V gene's germline CDR1 is MNHNS and CDR2 SASEGT. Trimming left V 3 bases short and J 1 base short, with 10 bases between. CDR3 sequence: CASSDRRVSNQPQHF. The CDR3 DNA reads TGTGCCAGCAGTGATCGTAGGGTCAGCAATCAGCCCCAGCATTTT.

The chain recombines TRBV4-1 with TRBJ1-2; the D gene is possibly TRBD1 (5 bases). V shed 0 bases and J shed 5 bases, with 13 bases lying between them. Germline lookup yields CDR1 MGHRA and CDR2 YSYEKL. The CDR3 contains 15 residues. CDR3 sequence reads: CASSQEEGRAYGYTF. In DNA form, the CDR3 reads TGCGCCAGCAGCCAAGAGGAGGGCAGGGCATATGGCTACACCTTC.

This clonotype has a count of ten or more. The chain uses TRBV7-2 and TRBJ2-5; no clear D. Deletions cut 4 bases from V and 4 bases from J, with 10 bases between. CDR3 length: 13 amino acids. Per germline, CDR1 SGHTA and CDR2 FQGNSA. CDR3 bases: TGTGCCAGCAGCTCTAGATTACCAGAGACCCAGTACTTC. Translated: CASSSRLPETQYF.

Notes on this clonotype: A clone one base away is much larger, so this may be a read error. V gene TRBV12-3 or TRBV12-4 combines with J gene TRBJ2-7; no reliable D call. V was cut by 7 bases and J by 3 bases, with 16 bases left in between. There are 14 residues in the CDR3. CDR3 sequence reads: CASTDRPDYYEQYF. CDR3 nucleotides: TGTGCCAGCACCGATAGACCAGATTACTACGAGCAGTACTTC.

This clonotype was seen repeatedly, ten times or more. The V and J genes are TRBV11-1 and TRBJ2-7; D remains ambiguous. CDR1 and CDR2 (germline): SGHAT, FQDESV (reference sequence). V was shortened by 0 bases and J by 7 bases, with 7 bases between the two germline ends. This CDR3 is built from 12 residues. CDR3 bases: TGTGCCAGCAGCTTAGCTGGGCGGGAGCAGTACTTC. Protein: CASSLAGREQYF.

This clonotype was recorded many times. The chain has TRBV5-1 and TRBJ1-1; possibly TRBD1 for D (5 bases). Germline assignment: CDR1 SGHRS and CDR2 YFSETQ. CDR3 length equals 13 residues. Trimming removed 2 bases from V and 5 bases from J, with 10 bases in between. The CDR3 reads CASSFGGKTEAFF. CDR3 coding DNA: TGCGCCAGCAGCTTCGGGGGTAAGACTGAAGCTTTCTTT.

A note on this clonotype: At one end the junction does not follow the germline gene, possibly because of a read error. CDR3 nucleotide sequence: TGTGCCAGCAGTATCGGACAGGTTGCAGATGCGCAGTATTTT. Encoded protein: CASSIGQVADAQYF. The genes are TRBV12-3 or TRBV12-4 and TRBJ2-3, with 7 bases lining up with TRBD1. The CDR3 is made up of 14 amino acids.

This clonotype was seen many times. V and J are TRBV11-2 and TRBJ2-1; tentatively, D is TRBD1 or TRBD2 (5 bases each). V lost 1 base and J 2 bases, leaving 12 bases between the germline ends. Germline-derived CDR1 and CDR2 are SGHAT and FQNNGV. This CDR3 is 16 amino acids long. CDR3 coding DNA: TGTGCCAGCAGCTTAGTCTTAGGGGACCCCTACAATGAGCAGTTCTTC. Its translation: CASSLVLGDPYNEQFF.

A remark on this clonotype: A single base separates this from a much larger clone, so it may be a read error. The chain combines TRBV27 with TRBJ2-7; 9 nucleotides agree with TRBD2. Germline V gene lookup returns CDR1 MNHEY and CDR2 SMNVEV (reference sequence). This CDR3 is 14 amino acids long. V lost 2 bases, J lost 9 bases, and 8 bases stayed unmatched. As DNA, the CDR3 is TGTGCCAGCAGTTTAGGCGGGGGGGCCGTCGTGCAGTACTTC. As protein: CASSLGGGAVVQYF.

The chain couples TRBV19 to TRBJ1-1, with 8 positions matching TRBD1. Germline trimming cut 4 bases from V and 1 base from J; bases unmatched to any gene: 14. The CDR3 is 18 amino acids. Germline CDR1 reads LNHDA; CDR2 reads SQIVND (reference sequence). In DNA, the CDR3 is TGTGCCAGTAGTACTCCCCGGGACAGGCATCTCCCGAACACTGAAGCTTTCTTT. The encoded protein is CASSTPRDRHLPNTEAFF.

This clonotype has at least ten counts. The V call is TRBV28, the J call TRBJ1-4; 7 bases are a match to TRBD1. Trimming at V came to 5 bases and at J to 2 bases, leaving 8 bases not matched to a gene. CDR3 length: 16 amino acids. Germline values: CDR1 MDHEN, CDR2 SYDVKM. The CDR3: CASSHTTGVTNEKLFF. For the CDR3, the DNA is TGTGCCAGCAGTCACACCACAGGGGTCACTAATGAAAAACTGTTTTTT.

This clonotype was seen ten or more times. The rearrangement joins TRBV12-3 or TRBV12-4 to TRBJ1-1, with D unresolved. The length of the CDR3 is 10 residues. Trimming pared 10 bases from V and 5 bases from J, leaving 8 bases between. DNA for the CDR3: TGTGCCATCATGAGGACTGAAGCTTTCTTT. Translated, it gives CAIMRTEAFF.